This T cell receptor (beta chain) was sequenced during a study of blood T cell repertoires in COVID-19. Profiling relied on immunoSEQ multiplex PCR, and the TCRdb table lists in-frame clones only, not all of them. In the table there are 200,000 to 250,000 clones, about 89% of which are singletons. The CDR3 extends over 17 amino acids. The ends lost 2 bases at V and 6 bases at J; junction bases unmatched: 13. Germline V gene lookup returns CDR1 SGHTS and CDR2 YDEGEE. The TCR sequence derives from an older woman who had recovered from COVID-19. Material for sequencing was peripheral blood. This chain connects TRBV5-8 to TRBJ2-1, with 8 bases fitting TRBD2. In DNA, the CDR3 is TGTGCCAGCAGCTTACGGGAGGGGCTAGTCGGGGCCAATGAGCAGTTCTTC. Protein sequence: CASSLREGLVGANEQFF.